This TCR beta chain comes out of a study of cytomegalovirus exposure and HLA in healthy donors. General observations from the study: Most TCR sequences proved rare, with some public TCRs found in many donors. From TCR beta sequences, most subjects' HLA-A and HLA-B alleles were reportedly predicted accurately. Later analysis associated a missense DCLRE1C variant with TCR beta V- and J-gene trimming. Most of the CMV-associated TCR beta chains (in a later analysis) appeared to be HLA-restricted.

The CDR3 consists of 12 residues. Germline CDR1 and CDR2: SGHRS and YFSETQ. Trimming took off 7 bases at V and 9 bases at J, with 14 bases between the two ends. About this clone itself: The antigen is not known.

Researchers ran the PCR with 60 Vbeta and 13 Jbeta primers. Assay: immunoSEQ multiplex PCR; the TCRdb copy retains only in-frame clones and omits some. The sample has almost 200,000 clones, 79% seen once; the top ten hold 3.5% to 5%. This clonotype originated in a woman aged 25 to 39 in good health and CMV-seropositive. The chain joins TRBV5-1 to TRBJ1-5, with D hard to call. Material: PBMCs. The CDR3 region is CASVTEVGPQHF. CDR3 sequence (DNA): TGCGCCAGCGTTACGGAGGTTGGGCCCCAGCATTTT.